The present TCR beta chain was sequenced within a study of T cell repertoires in cytomegalovirus infection. Trimming took off 11 bases at V and 2 bases at J, with 12 bases between the two ends. Germline assignment: CDR1 SEHNR and CDR2 FQNEAQ (reference sequence). This CDR3 has 13 amino acids. TCRdb re-called the reads with MiXCR, one entry per CDR3 protein. The repertoire holds roughly 630,000 distinct CDR3 sequences, 20% to 30% seen once, with less than 10% in the top ten. The rearrangement links TRBV7-9 to TRBJ2-2, with D possibly matching TRBD1 (6 bases). The clonotype comes from a human donor in good health (CMV status not recorded). Some clones in this sample may be carry-over from other donors' samples. Sequenced input: CD8+ T cells from PBMCs. The CDR3 sequence: CAWGQGNTGELFF. The DNA for the CDR3 is TGTGCCTGGGGGCAGGGCAACACCGGGGAGCTGTTTTTT.